The clone carrying this TCR beta chain was counted at least ten times. What it binds is not known. TCR beta cDNA libraries included unique molecular identifiers. TCRdb ran MiXCR on the PCR reads and lists one entry per CDR3 protein. The sample records over 150,000 distinct CDR3 sequences, around 28% being singletons. The record originates from a study of post-analysis software for immune sequencing data. Trimming stripped 4 bases from V and 8 bases from J, with 6 bases between. This CDR3 is 11 amino acids long. Study-wide results and limits: Among a few TRBV segments more frequent in patients than controls were TRBV5-6, TRBV5-1 and TRBV20-1. Controls showed significantly higher normalized Chao1 diversity than did multiple sclerosis patients. F measure showed strong co-clustering of same-batch samples.

The sequenced sample consisted of blood. This TCR came from a girl aged 5 to 17 with multiple sclerosis. This chain connects TRBV12-3 or TRBV12-4 to TRBJ2-1; no clear D. CDR3 region: CASSYPHEQFF. CDR3 coding DNA: TGTGCCAGCAGTTATCCCCATGAGCAGTTCTTC.